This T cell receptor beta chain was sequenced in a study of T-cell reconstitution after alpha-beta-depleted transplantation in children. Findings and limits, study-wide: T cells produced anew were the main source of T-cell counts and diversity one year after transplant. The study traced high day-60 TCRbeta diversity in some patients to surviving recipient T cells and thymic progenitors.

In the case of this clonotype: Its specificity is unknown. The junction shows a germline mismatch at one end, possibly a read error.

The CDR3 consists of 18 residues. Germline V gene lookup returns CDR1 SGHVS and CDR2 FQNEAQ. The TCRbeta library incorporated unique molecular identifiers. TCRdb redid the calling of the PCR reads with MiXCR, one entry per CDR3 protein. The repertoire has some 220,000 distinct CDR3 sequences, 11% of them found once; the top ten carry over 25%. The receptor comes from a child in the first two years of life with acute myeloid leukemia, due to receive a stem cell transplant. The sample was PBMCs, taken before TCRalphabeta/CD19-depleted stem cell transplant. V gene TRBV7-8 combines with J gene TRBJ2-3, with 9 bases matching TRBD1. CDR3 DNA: TGCGCCAGCAGCTTAAGGGTTTACAGGGGGCGCGGAACAGATACGCCGTATTTT. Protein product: CASSLRVYRGRGTDTPYF.